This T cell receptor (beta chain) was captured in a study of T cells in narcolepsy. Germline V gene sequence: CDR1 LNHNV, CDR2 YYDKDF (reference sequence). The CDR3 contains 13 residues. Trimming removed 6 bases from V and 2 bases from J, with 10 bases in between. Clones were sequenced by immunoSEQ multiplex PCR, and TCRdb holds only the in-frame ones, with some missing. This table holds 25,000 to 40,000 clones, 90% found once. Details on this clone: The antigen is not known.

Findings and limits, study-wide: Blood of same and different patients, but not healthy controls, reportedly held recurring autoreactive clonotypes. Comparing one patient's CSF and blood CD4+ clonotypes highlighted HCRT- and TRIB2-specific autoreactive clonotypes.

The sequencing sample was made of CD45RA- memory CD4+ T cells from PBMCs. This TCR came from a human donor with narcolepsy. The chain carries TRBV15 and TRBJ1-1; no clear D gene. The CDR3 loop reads CATSHFGNTEAFF. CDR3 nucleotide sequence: TGTGCCACCAGTCATTTCGGTAACACTGAAGCTTTCTTT.